This entry lists 26 T cell receptor beta chains sequenced from one sample in a study of cytomegalovirus exposure and HLA in healthy donors. Both 60 Vbeta primers and 13 Jbeta primers went into the PCR. The assay was immunoSEQ multiplex PCR, and TCRdb's table has in-frame clones only and misses some. Of roughly 120,000 clones detected, under 80% appear once; the ten largest clones hold roughly 10%. Sequencing was done on a sample of PBMCs. Every receptor here comes from a woman aged 45 to 65 in good health and CMV-seropositive.

This chain links TRBV7-8 with TRBJ1-2, with 7 bases aligning to TRBD1. The ends lost 5 bases at V and 6 bases at J; junction bases unmatched: 12. Germline V CDR1 and CDR2: SGHVS, FQNEAQ. CDR3 size: 15 residues. The CDR3 spells CASSPDARGDDGYTF. The CDR3 DNA reads as TGTGCCAGCAGCCCAGACGCCAGGGGGGACGATGGCTACACCTTC.

The chain uses TRBV19 and TRBJ2-5, with 8 bases that match TRBD2. The CDR3 loop spans 15 amino acids. The V and J ends lost 5 bases and 4 bases, in that order; junction bases with no gene match: 9. Germline CDR1 LNHDA, CDR2 SQIVND (reference sequence). This chain's CDR3 is CASSPFPGGRETQYF. The CDR3 bases are TGTGCCAGTAGTCCTTTCCCGGGAGGGAGAGAGACCCAGTACTTC.

The rearrangement uses TRBV2 and TRBJ2-3; D remains ambiguous. Trimming took 3 bases from V and 5 from J, leaving 6 bases between them. This CDR3 comprises 12 residues. CDR1 and CDR2 (germline): SNHLY, FYNNEI. The CDR3 sequence is CASSDRKDTQYF. DNA of the CDR3: TGTGCCAGCAGTGATAGAAAAGATACGCAGTATTTT.

V gene TRBV6-5 combines with J gene TRBJ2-1; D is possibly TRBD1 (6 bases). V was shortened by 0 bases and J by 7 bases, with 10 bases between the two germline ends. The CDR3 extends over 14 amino acids. Per germline, CDR1 MNHEY and CDR2 SVGAGI. DNA of the CDR3: TGTGCCAGCAGTTACTCTAGGACAGCGAATGAGCAGTTCTTC. Translating it yields CASSYSRTANEQFF.

A few counts support this clone. This chain links TRBV12-5 with TRBJ1-3; D unresolved. Per the germline V gene, CDR1 is LGHNT and CDR2 is FRNRAP. The ends were cut back, 6 bases at V and 0 bases at J, with 15 bases in the middle. The CDR3 has 16 residues. The chain's CDR3 is CASGPPPLSSGNTIYF. Here the CDR3 DNA reads TGTGCTAGTGGCCCCCCCCCTCTCTCCTCTGGAAACACCATATATTTT.

The chain carries TRBV6-4 and TRBJ1-1; TRBD1 matches 8 bases. The germline gives CDR1 MRHNA, CDR2 SNTAGT. The length of the CDR3 is 15 residues. The ends lost 6 bases at V and 4 bases at J; junction bases unmatched: 10. The CDR3 is CASREQWTGTTEAFF. DNA for the CDR3: TGTGCCAGCAGGGAACAATGGACAGGGACCACTGAAGCTTTCTTT.

This chain uses TRBV6-6 with TRBJ2-7, with a possible D match to TRBD2 (5 bases). This CDR3 has 12 residues. The germline CDR1 and CDR2 sequences are MNHNY and SVGAGI (reference sequence). V gave up 2 bases and J gave up 7 bases, with 9 bases separating them. The CDR3: CASSYTGKEQYF. The CDR3 coding sequence is TGTGCCAGCAGTTACACCGGGAAAGAGCAGTACTTC.

The CDR3: CASSLGDQGNSPLHF. DNA of the CDR3: TGTGCCAGCTCACTAGGGGACCAGGGGAATTCACCCCTCCACTTT. The chain uses TRBV18 and TRBJ1-6; D possibly corresponds to TRBD1 (6 bases). The germline V and J ends were trimmed by 4 bases and 7 bases, with 14 bases remaining between them. The CDR3 extends over 15 amino acids. Germline lookup yields CDR1 KGHSH and CDR2 LQKENI.

The chain uses TRBV4-1 and TRBJ2-7; D is perhaps TRBD2 (5 bases). The V gene lost 4 bases and the J gene lost 2 bases, with 15 bases spanning the gap. The CDR3 spans 15 residues. Germline loops: CDR1 MGHRA, CDR2 YSYEKL. The CDR3 bases are TGCGCCAGCAGCCCCGACGTAGGGAGACCCTACGAGCAGTACTTC. It translates to CASSPDVGRPYEQYF.

The genes are TRBV7-8 and TRBJ2-2, with a tentative D call TRBD2 (7 bases). The germline CDR1 and CDR2 sequences are SGHVS and FQNEAQ. V gave up 4 bases and J gave up 5 bases, with 20 bases separating them. The CDR3 loop spans 17 amino acids. CDR3 coding DNA: TGTGCCAGCAGCTGGGGCCGAGCGGCGGGGGCTACCGGGGAGCTGTTTTTT. Its translation: CASSWGRAAGATGELFF.

In DNA form, the CDR3 reads TGCGCCAGCAGTGAGTTGGGACAGGGGAACACTGAAGCTTTCTTT. Translated: CASSELGQGNTEAFF. V gene TRBV10-2 combines with J gene TRBJ1-1, with 9 bases fitting TRBD1. V shed 1 base and J 1 base; nucleotides not matched to a gene: 1. The CDR3 runs to 15 residues. Germline CDR1 is WSHSY and CDR2 is SAAADI.

The chain is built from TRBV15 and TRBJ1-2; 7 bases map to TRBD1. J gave up 1 base and V 6 bases, and 5 bases lay outside the gene matches. The CDR3 totals 14 residues. Germline V gene lookup returns CDR1 LNHNV and CDR2 YYDKDF (reference sequence). The CDR3 coding sequence is TGTGCCACCAGGACCGGGACAGATAACTATGGCTACACCTTC. Its translation: CATRTGTDNYGYTF.

The sample holds one count of this clone. The chain uses TRBV10-3 and TRBJ1-3; TRBD1 matches 10 bases. CDR1 ENHRY and CDR2 SYGVKD come from the germline V gene. The ends lost 5 bases at V and 8 bases at J; junction bases unmatched: 15. The CDR3 length is 17 residues. CDR3 loop: CAISTPDRGIIGDTIYF. DNA of the CDR3: TGTGCCATCAGTACTCCGGACAGGGGGATTATAGGAGACACCATATATTTT.

V usage is TRBV7-3 and J usage is TRBJ1-1; 7 positions agree with TRBD1. Germline V gives CDR1 SGHTA, CDR2 FQGTGA. V lost 5 bases and J lost 7; bases outside the gene matches: 7. The length of the CDR3 is 13 residues. DNA for the CDR3: TGTGCCAGCAGCGCCCAAACAGGGGATGAAGCTTTCTTT. This sequence encodes CASSAQTGDEAFF.

V usage is TRBV30 and J usage is TRBJ1-4, with 9 nucleotides matching TRBD1. CDR1 GTSNPN and CDR2 SVGIG come from the germline V gene (reference sequence). J lost 7 bases, V lost 4 bases, and 7 bases had no gene match. The length of the CDR3 is 14 residues. CDR3 in DNA: TGTGCCTGGAATCCTACAGGGGGCCTTGAAAAACTGTTTTTT. Its protein is CAWNPTGGLEKLFF.

This chain links TRBV7-2 with TRBJ2-5; 10 nucleotides align to TRBD2. V was clipped by 6 bases and J by 5 bases; unmatched bases: 9. Germline V gene data show CDR1 as SGHTA and CDR2 as FQGNSA. This CDR3 is built from 15 residues. CDR3 loop: CASRSTSGKGETQYF. The CDR3 region has the DNA TGTGCCAGCAGATCAACTAGCGGGAAGGGGGAGACCCAGTACTTC. Drawing the rest from reference TRBV7-2 and TRBJ2-5, the complete variable domain is GAGVSQSPSNKVTEKGKDVELRCDPISGHTALYWYRQSLGQGLEFLIYFQGNSAPDKSGLPSDRFSAERTGGSVSTLTIQRTQQEDSAVYLCASRSTSGKGETQYFGPGTRLLVL.

The chain links TRBV4-3 to TRBJ2-3; D is possibly TRBD2 (5 bases). V lost 2 bases and J lost 2, with 8 bases in between. The CDR3 is 14 residues long. The germline gives CDR1 LGHNA, CDR2 YSLEER. Here the CDR3 reads CASSQSGNTDTQYF. The CDR3 coding sequence is TGCGCCAGCAGCCAATCGGGGAACACAGATACGCAGTATTTT.

The chain is built from TRBV30 and TRBJ2-2, with 11 bases aligning to TRBD2. CDR3 length: 16 amino acids. Unmatched junction bases numbered 5, after V lost 2 bases and J lost 3 bases. CDR1 GTSNPN and CDR2 SVGIG come from the germline V gene (reference sequence). CDR3 in amino acids: CAWSLAGGGHTGELFF. CDR3 nucleotide sequence: TGTGCCTGGAGTCTAGCGGGAGGTGGGCACACCGGGGAGCTGTTTTTT.

This clone has a single count. The V and J genes are TRBV28 and TRBJ2-3; TRBD2 might be the D (6 bases). The germline V gene has CDR1 MDHEN and CDR2 SYDVKM. CDR3 length: 15 amino acids. Deletions cut 3 bases from V and 1 base from J, with 11 bases between. CDR3: CASSFSGVRTDTQYF. The CDR3 region has the DNA TGTGCCAGCAGTTTTTCGGGAGTCCGCACAGATACGCAGTATTTT. The variable domain in full, with the rest retrieved from reference TRBV28 and TRBJ2-3, is DVKVTQSSRYLVKRTGEKVFLECVQDMDHENMFWYRQDPGLGLRLIYFSYDVKMKEKGDIPEGYSVSREKKERFSLILESASTNQTSMYLCASSFSGVRTDTQYFGPGTRLTVL.

This chain links TRBV4-2 with TRBJ1-1; D remains ambiguous. Germline V gene sequence: CDR1 LGHNA, CDR2 YNFKEQ. CDR3 length: 15 residues. Trimming cost V 1 base and J 5 bases, with 14 bases left between them. This chain's CDR3 is CASSQGVWAGTEAFF. For the CDR3, the DNA is TGTGCCAGCAGCCAAGGGGTCTGGGCGGGGACTGAAGCTTTCTTT.

This chain connects TRBV18 to TRBJ2-7; 11 nucleotides match TRBD2. Germline lookup yields CDR1 KGHSH and CDR2 LQKENI. CDR3 length: 15 amino acids. Trimming at V came to 4 bases and at J to 2 bases, leaving 4 bases not matched to a gene. In nucleotides, the CDR3 is TGTGCCAGCTCACTCTTAGCGGGGGGGACCTACGAGCAGTACTTC. The encoded protein is CASSLLAGGTYEQYF.

The chain combines TRBV9 with TRBJ1-3; D remains unclear. Trimming cost V 4 bases and J 1 base, with 12 bases left between them. CDR3 length: 15 residues. CDR1 is SGDLS and CDR2 is YYNGEE in the germline V gene. The CDR3 DNA reads as TGTGCCAGCAGCCCCCGCGGGATGTCTGGAAACACCATATATTTT. It encodes CASSPRGMSGNTIYF.

The chain couples TRBV4-2 to TRBJ1-5, with D perhaps matching TRBD1 (6 bases). Trimming shortened V by 2 bases and J by 6 bases, and 8 bases separated the two germline ends. The germline gives CDR1 LGHNA, CDR2 YNFKEQ. The CDR3 contains 13 residues. The CDR3 DNA reads as TGTGCCAGCAGCCAACAACAGGGTCAGCCCCAGCATTTT. Its protein product is CASSQQQGQPQHF.

The chain carries TRBV11-3 and TRBJ1-1; tentatively, D is TRBD1 (5 bases). This CDR3 comprises 16 residues. Per germline, CDR1 SGHNT and CDR2 YENEEA. V was pared by 5 bases and J by 1 base, with 17 bases between. CDR3 sequence: CASSPGWGERNTEAFF. Written as DNA, the CDR3 is TGTGCCAGCAGCCCCGGTTGGGGGGAAAGGAACACTGAAGCTTTCTTT.

This clone was counted between two and nine times. The chain employs TRBV4-3 and TRBJ1-4, with 7 bases aligning to TRBD1. Trimming at V came to 4 bases and at J to 8 bases, leaving 10 bases not matched to a gene. Germline CDR1 is LGHNA and CDR2 is YSLEER. This CDR3 has 15 amino acids. The CDR3: CASSRNGQGGEKLFF. The CDR3 DNA follows: TGCGCCAGCAGCCGCAATGGGCAGGGGGGAGAAAAACTGTTTTTT.

The J gene is TRBJ1-2, the V gene TRBV28, with D possibly being TRBD1 (6 bases). Deletions cut 7 bases from V and 8 bases from J, with 11 bases between. The germline V gene encodes CDR1 MDHEN and CDR2 SYDVKM. This CDR3 is 11 amino acids long. The CDR3 loop reads CASTYREGYTF. The CDR3 nucleotides are TGTGCCAGCACTTACAGGGAGGGCTACACCTTC.